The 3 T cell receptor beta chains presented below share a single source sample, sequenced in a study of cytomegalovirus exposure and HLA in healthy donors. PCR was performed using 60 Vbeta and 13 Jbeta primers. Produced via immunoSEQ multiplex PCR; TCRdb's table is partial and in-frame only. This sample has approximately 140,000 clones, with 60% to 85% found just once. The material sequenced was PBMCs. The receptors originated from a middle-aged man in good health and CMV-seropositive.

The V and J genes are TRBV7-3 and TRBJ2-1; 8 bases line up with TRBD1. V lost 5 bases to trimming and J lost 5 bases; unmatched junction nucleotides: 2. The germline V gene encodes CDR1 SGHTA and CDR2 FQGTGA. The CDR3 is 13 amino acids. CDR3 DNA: TGTGCCAGCAGCGCGGACAGGGACAATGAGCAGTTCTTC. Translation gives CASSADRDNEQFF.

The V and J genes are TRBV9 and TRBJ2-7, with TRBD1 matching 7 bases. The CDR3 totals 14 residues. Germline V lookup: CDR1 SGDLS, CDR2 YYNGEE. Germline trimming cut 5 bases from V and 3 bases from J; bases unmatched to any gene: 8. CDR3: CASSPTGKHYEQYF. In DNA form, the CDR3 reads TGTGCCAGCAGTCCGACAGGGAAACACTACGAGCAGTACTTC. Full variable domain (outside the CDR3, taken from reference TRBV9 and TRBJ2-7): DSGVTQTPKHLITATGQRVTLRCSPRSGDLSVYWYQQSLDQGLQFLIQYYNGEERAKGNILERFSAQQFPDLHSELNLSSLELGDSALYFCASSPTGKHYEQYFGPGTRLTVT.

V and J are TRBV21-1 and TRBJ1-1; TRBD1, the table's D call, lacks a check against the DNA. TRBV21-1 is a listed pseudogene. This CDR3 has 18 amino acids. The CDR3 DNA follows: TGTGCCAGCAGCTCCCCCGGGACACCGATAATGGGGAACACTGAAGCTTTCTTT. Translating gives CASSSPGTPIMGNTEAFF.